This T cell receptor (beta chain) was sequenced in a study of naive and memory T cell subsets. Two oligonucleotides, mixed equimolar, formed the beta constant-region primer covering TRBC1 and TRBC2. The ligated cDNA underwent four PCR rounds using SP2 and nested alpha and beta constant-region primers. TCRdb reanalysed the UMI-ligation and nested PCR reads using MiXCR and keeps one entry per CDR3 protein. The sample shows more than 120,000 distinct CDR3 sequences, under 25% of them seen only once. A few counts support this clonotype. No antigen is known for it. Whole-study results and caveats: Gini index rose across naive, CM, EM and EMRA in CD4 and CD8. Naive and memory repertoire findings lacked a ground truth for validation. A few larger clonotypes appeared in naive repertoires, especially CD8, possibly memory cells re-expressing CD45RA.

The CDR3 runs to 16 residues. Per germline, CDR1 SGHTA and CDR2 FQGNSA. Trimming left V 1 base short and J 8 bases short, with 21 bases between. Sequencing used naive CD8+ T cells from blood. The chain is built from TRBV7-2 and TRBJ2-7; D may be TRBD1 (6 bases). This clonotype was sampled from a human donor in good health. CDR3 sequence (DNA): TGTGCCAGCAGCTTAGAGTTGGGACATCACCTAGCCAAGCAGTACTTC. As protein: CASSLELGHHLAKQYF.